The 3 T cell receptor beta chains below come from one sample, sequenced in a study of beta chain features in type 1 diabetes. Investigators reverse transcribed all isolated RNA, so they sequenced expressed TCRB transcripts. Sequenced by immunoSEQ multiplex PCR; TCRdb stores in-frame clones only, minus some. The profile shows hundreds of thousands of clones, around 16% of them singletons. The antigens for these receptors are not known. Study-level results: There was a moderate but significant shortening of TCRB CDR3s in all four CD4+ subsets of Type 1 diabetes patients.

Sequencing was carried out using naive CD4+ T cells from blood. The source of these receptors is a young man with type 1 diabetes.

This clone was seen a handful of times. The chain employs TRBV7-2 and TRBJ1-2; D is uncertain. This CDR3 spans 13 amino acids. The germline V gene encodes CDR1 SGHTA and CDR2 FQGNSA. The ends were cut back, 5 bases at V and 5 bases at J, with 12 bases in the middle. CDR3 DNA sequence: TGTGCCAGCAGCGTTAGTGGAGTTTATGGCTACACCTTC. It encodes CASSVSGVYGYTF.

The chain links TRBV6-5 to TRBJ2-3; 8 bases are shared with TRBD2. CDR3 length: 14 residues. Germline CDR1 and CDR2: MNHEY and SVGAGI. V was clipped by 3 bases and J by 5 bases; unmatched bases: 4. Here the CDR3 reads CASSYGSGGDTQYF. CDR3 nucleotides: TGTGCCAGCAGTTATGGGAGCGGGGGAGATACGCAGTATTTT.

This chain joins TRBV9 and TRBJ2-1; D remains unclear. The CDR3 loop spans 15 amino acids. Germline values: CDR1 SGDLS, CDR2 YYNGEE. V lost 0 bases to trimming and J lost 4 bases, with 11 bases between them. In DNA form, the CDR3 reads TGTGCCAGCAGCGTAGCTGGAGATTTTTACAATGAGCAGTTCTTC. Protein product: CASSVAGDFYNEQFF.